These 14 T cell receptor beta chains came from one sample sequenced in a study of CD8+CD57+ T cells in acquired aplastic anemia (dated 2018 in TCRdb). Instrument used: Illumina HiSeq 2000. TCR beta VDJ combination and CDR3 sequence profiling used genomic DNA as the template. Starting from the raw public reads, TCRdb applied fastp trimming at Q25, assembled clones with MiXCR and retained in-frame beta chains. CDR3 protein duplicates are merged, each entry listing the most common genes and DNA. For this sample there are 400,000 to 450,000 distinct CDR3 sequences; 65% to 80% appear just once. 4% of the sample comes from the top ten. Sequenced sample: sorted CD4+, CD8+, or CD8+CD57+ T cells (not recorded which) from PBMCs. Receptor source: a human donor in good health, serving as a control.

This chain connects TRBV2 to TRBJ1-2; no firm D call. The germline gives CDR1 SNHLY, CDR2 FYNNEI. This CDR3 has 16 residues. Trimming shortened V by 4 bases and J by 5 bases, and 20 bases separated the two germline ends. The CDR3 nucleotides are TGTGCCAGCAGTGTTGCCAGCAGTTATGGACCTTATGGCTACACCTTC. The encoded protein is CASSVASSYGPYGYTF.

This clonotype came up many times. This chain uses TRBV6-4 with TRBJ2-5; D gene uncertain. In germline, CDR1 is MRHNA, CDR2 SNTAGT. The CDR3 runs to 14 residues. The ends were cut back, 4 bases at V and 5 bases at J, with 14 bases in the middle. CDR3 sequence: CASSGVGLEETQYF. CDR3 sequence (DNA): TGTGCCAGCAGTGGGGTTGGGCTTGAGGAGACCCAGTACTTC.

With regard to this clonotype: This likely comes from a read error, as the CDR3 has no conserved phenylalanine or tryptophan at its end. The DNA is left out, because the CDR3 cannot be placed on it with certainty; the CDR3 is given as TCRdb lists it. CDR3: CASSSGAAVYEQY. The chain combines TRBV7-2 with TRBJ1-2; TRBD1 is the table's D call and was not checked against the DNA. Germline CDR1 SGHTA, CDR2 FQGNSA. The CDR3 adds up to 13 amino acids, both ends counted.

The chain joins TRBV7-3 to TRBJ2-1; D is undetermined. Germline loops: CDR1 SGHTA, CDR2 FQGTGA. Between the trimmed V and J ends, which lost 7 bases and 4 bases, there was a span of 17 bases. The CDR3 is 15 amino acids. CDR3 sequence (DNA): TGTGCCAGCAACCTACTTGACAACCCTTACAATGAGCAGTTCTTC. Translated: CASNLLDNPYNEQFF.

The V and J genes are TRBV11-2 and TRBJ2-1, with TRBD1 identical over 12 bases. There are 16 residues in the CDR3. The junction had 5 bases not matched to a gene; V was cut back by 1 base and J by 7 bases. The germline V gene encodes CDR1 SGHAT and CDR2 FQNNGV. CDR3 residues: CASSLVGQGALNEQFF. In nucleotides, the CDR3 is TGTGCCAGCAGCTTAGTGGGACAGGGGGCTTTAAATGAGCAGTTCTTC.

The chain joins TRBV9 to TRBJ1-4; tentative D call: TRBD1 (6 bases). The CDR3 is made up of 13 amino acids. Germline V lookup: CDR1 SGDLS, CDR2 YYNGEE. With 5 bases removed from V and 3 bases from J, the gap between germline ends came to 8 bases. For the CDR3, the DNA is TGTGCCAGCAGAAGGGGGGCTAATGAAAAACTGTTTTTT. Its protein product is CASRRGANEKLFF.

The chain combines TRBV5-1 with TRBJ2-7; D might be TRBD2 (6 bases). Germline V gene lookup returns CDR1 SGHRS and CDR2 YFSETQ. This CDR3 comprises 17 residues. Trimming pared 2 bases from V and 0 bases from J, leaving 18 bases between. The CDR3 coding sequence is TGCGCCAGCAGCTTACTTAGCGGTGCAGATAACTCCTACGAGCAGTACTTC. Translating gives CASSLLSGADNSYEQYF.

At least ten counts were recorded for this clonotype. The chain joins TRBV5-1 to TRBJ2-3, with D tentatively TRBD2 (6 bases). Trimming took off 0 bases at V and 3 bases at J, with 11 bases between the two ends. The CDR3 sequence is 15 residues long. Germline V gene data show CDR1 as SGHRS and CDR2 as YFSETQ. The CDR3 nucleotides read TGCGCCAGCAGCTTGGCCTTGGCGGGGACAGATACGCAGTATTTT. This sequence encodes CASSLALAGTDTQYF.

V is TRBV20-1 and J is TRBJ2-7; D is uncertain. The CDR3 runs to 13 residues. Trimming stripped 5 bases from V and 13 bases from J, with 24 bases between. The germline V gene has CDR1 DFQATT and CDR2 SNEGSKA (reference sequence). CDR3 DNA: TGCAGTGCTGCCGCAGGTACTAAGAGCAGGAAATACTTC. Amino acid sequence: CSAAAGTKSRKYF.

This clonotype has at least ten counts. CDR3 amino acids: CATSRAGDSYEQYF. CDR3 bases: TGTGCCACCAGCAGAGCAGGGGACTCCTACGAGCAGTACTTC. The chain employs TRBV15 and TRBJ2-7; D is possibly TRBD1 (6 bases). Germline assignment: CDR1 LNHNV and CDR2 YYDKDF (reference sequence). The CDR3 has 14 amino acids. V lost 1 base and J 0 bases, leaving 7 bases between the germline ends. Supplemented by reference TRBV15 and TRBJ2-7, the full variable domain reads DAMVIQNPRYQVTQFGKPVTLSCSQTLNHNVMYWYQQKSSQAPKLLFHYYDKDFNNEADTPDNFQSRRPNTSFCFLDIRSPGLGDTAMYLCATSRAGDSYEQYFGPGTRLTVT.

Ten or more counts support this clonotype. The rearrangement uses TRBV4-3 and TRBJ1-4; 8 positions match TRBD1. The CDR3 spans 14 residues. CDR1 and CDR2 from the germline V gene are LGHNA and YSLEER. Trimming removed 4 bases from V and 8 bases from J; junction bases left unmatched: 6. CDR3 loop: CASSPGQGKEKLFF. The CDR3 coding sequence is TGCGCCAGCAGCCCAGGACAGGGAAAAGAAAAACTGTTTTTT.

This clonotype was counted at least ten times. The chain is built from TRBV7-8 and TRBJ2-1; 8 positions agree with TRBD2. From germline, CDR1 is SGHVS and CDR2 FQNEAQ. CDR3 length: 16 residues. V dropped 4 bases and J dropped 6; count of bases not matched to a gene: 11. CDR3 protein: CASSSGGGGPLNEQFF. The CDR3 region has the DNA TGTGCCAGCAGCTCGGGGGGGGGGGGCCCCCTCAATGAGCAGTTCTTC.

The genes are TRBV18 and TRBJ1-3; D not resolved. Trimming pared 2 bases from V and 4 bases from J, leaving 15 bases between. Germline values: CDR1 KGHSH, CDR2 LQKENI. This CDR3 is built from 16 residues. The DNA for the CDR3 is TGTGCCAGCTCACCATCCGGTGGCCCGGGGGGAAACACCATATATTTT. Protein: CASSPSGGPGGNTIYF.

This clonotype has just one count. At one boundary the junction diverges from the germline segment, which might be a read error. The V gene is TRBV7-9, the J gene TRBJ1-5; D is ambiguous. Germline lookup yields CDR1 SEHNR and CDR2 FQNEAQ (reference sequence). The CDR3 runs to 14 residues. The CDR3 reads CASMASDGTNPQAF. CDR3 in DNA: TGTGCCAGCATGGCATCCGACGGAACGAACCCCCAAGCTTTT.